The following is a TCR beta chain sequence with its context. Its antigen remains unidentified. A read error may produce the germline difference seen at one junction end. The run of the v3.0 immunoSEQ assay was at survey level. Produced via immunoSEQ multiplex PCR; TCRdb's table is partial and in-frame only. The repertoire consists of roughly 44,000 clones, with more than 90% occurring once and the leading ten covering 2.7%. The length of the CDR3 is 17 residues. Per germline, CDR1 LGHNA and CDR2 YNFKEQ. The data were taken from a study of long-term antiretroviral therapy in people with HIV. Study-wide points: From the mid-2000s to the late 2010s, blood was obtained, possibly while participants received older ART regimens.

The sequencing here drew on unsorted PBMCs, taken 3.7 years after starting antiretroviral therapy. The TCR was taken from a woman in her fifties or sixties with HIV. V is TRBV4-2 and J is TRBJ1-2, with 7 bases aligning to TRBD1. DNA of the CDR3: TGTGCCAGCAGCCAAGATGGACAGGAAAGTACGTGGGCTTCGTTAAACTTC. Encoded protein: CASSQDGQESTWASLNF.